This T cell receptor (beta chain) was sequenced in a study of T cells in Graves' hyperthyroidism and ophthalmopathy. Study as a whole: Peripheral blood sampling occurred at initial diagnosis, before any treatment.

This clonotype was seen ten or more times. Uncontrolled infection, other autoimmune disease, pregnancy or lactation excluded patients. Every diagnosis used clinical symptoms, serum thyroxine and TRAb, thyroid ultrasound and orbital computed tomography. TCR beta CDR3 regions were amplified from RNA. HTBI primers were employed in a first-round RT-PCR of the TCR CDR3. MiXCR was run by TCRdb on the multiplex PCR reads, yielding one entry per CDR3 protein. Among about 700,000 distinct CDR3 sequences listed, around 13% were seen once. CDR3 size: 16 residues. Germline CDR1 and CDR2: MDHEN and SYDVKM. Losses at the gene ends were 4 bases for V and 0 bases for J; bases not matched to a gene: 8.

The sequence came from a woman under 30 with Graves' hyperthyroidism. Sequences were obtained from blood. The rearrangement links TRBV28 to TRBJ1-1; 7 bases fit TRBD1. CDR3 sequence: CASSSSGGAVNTEAFF. The CDR3 DNA follows: TGTGCCAGCAGTTCATCAGGGGGGGCCGTGAACACTGAAGCTTTCTTT.